One T cell receptor delta chain is described in this entry. Its antigen remains unknown. Other DNA sequences in the same sample also yield this CDR3. This record comes from a study of Vδ1+ human thymocytes. Sequences come from RNA converted to cDNA by reverse transcription. The CDR3 regions were amplified by multiplex PCR from V-gene primers to a constant-region primer. TCRdb re-called the multiplex PCR reads using CATT. The table records around 24,000 delta-chain clones, 25% to 30% of them present only once. Thymocytes were sorted as CD3+ TCRVdelta1+ TCRVdelta2- after alphabeta T cell depletion. Between roughly 98% and 99.6% of sorted thymocytes were Vdelta1+. The length of the CDR3 is 18 residues. Germline V gene lookup returns CDR1 TSWWSYY and CDR2 QGS. Trimming took 2 bases from V and 0 from J, leaving 19 bases between them. General study results and limits: Thymic TRG and TRD repertoires appeared highly polyclonal, with Gaussian CDR3 length distributions. Bulk repertoire data may be misinterpreted because of unexpected Vdelta2 sequences. Despite high sort purity, roughly a fifth of thymic T cell receptor delta sequences were Vdelta2.

This clonotype was sampled from a boy under three years old who had congenital heart surgery. V is TRDV1 and J is TRDJ1; perhaps TRDD2 as D (6 bases). Sequencing was done on a sample of Vdelta1+ gamma-delta thymocytes from the thymus. The subset here: FACS-sorted CD3+ TCRalphabeta- TCRVdelta1+ TCRVdelta2- thymocytes. CDR3 bases: TGTGCTCTTGGGGAATGTCTTCCTCCCAATCCACACACCGATAAACTCATCTTT. This codes for CALGECLPPNPHTDKLIF.